This note documents a single T cell receptor beta chain sequence. This entry comes from a study of blood T cell repertoires in COVID-19. About the research overall: Material from acute and convalescent COVID-19 was sourced from the United States, Italy and Spain. PBMCs, B-cell-depleted T cells, or T cells provided the cDNA or gDNA that made up the material.

Authors' analysis steps: The assay estimated nucleated cells by amplifying reference gene primers. Clones were sequenced by immunoSEQ multiplex PCR, and TCRdb holds only the in-frame ones, with some missing. That table gives V, J and clone size, and the DNA gave D and trimming. Among some 260,000 clones listed, about 73% were seen once. V was trimmed by 2 bases and J by 4 bases, leaving 11 bases between them. The CDR3 totals 15 residues. Specimen: peripheral blood. V is TRBV23-1 and J is TRBJ2-2; D call uncertain. TRBV23-1 is an open reading frame, and its role is uncertain. The TCR was taken from an elderly woman with acute or convalescent COVID-19. CDR3 sequence: CASSQMNSPTGELFF. Written as DNA, the CDR3 is TGCGCCAGCAGTCAAATGAACTCACCCACCGGGGAGCTGTTTTTT.